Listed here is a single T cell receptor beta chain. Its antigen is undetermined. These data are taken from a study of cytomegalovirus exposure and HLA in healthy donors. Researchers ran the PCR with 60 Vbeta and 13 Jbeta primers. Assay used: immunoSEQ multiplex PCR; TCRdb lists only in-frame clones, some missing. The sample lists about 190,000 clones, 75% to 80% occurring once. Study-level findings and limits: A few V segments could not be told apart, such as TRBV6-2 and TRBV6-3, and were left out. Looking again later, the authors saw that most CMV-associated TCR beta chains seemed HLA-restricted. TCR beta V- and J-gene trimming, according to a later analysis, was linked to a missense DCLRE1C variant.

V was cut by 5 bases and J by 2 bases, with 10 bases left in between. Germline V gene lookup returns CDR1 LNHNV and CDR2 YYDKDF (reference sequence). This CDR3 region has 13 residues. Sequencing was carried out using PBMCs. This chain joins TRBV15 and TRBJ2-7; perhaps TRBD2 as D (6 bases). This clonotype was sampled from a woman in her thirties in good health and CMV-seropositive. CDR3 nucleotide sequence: TGTGCCACCAGCCCAAGACTAGCCTACGAGCAGTACTTC. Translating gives CATSPRLAYEQYF.